This T cell receptor (beta chain) appears in the sequencing data of a study of blood T cell repertoires in COVID-19. At the level of the study: The study drew acute and convalescent COVID-19 samples from the United States, Italy and Spain.

Assay: immunoSEQ multiplex PCR; the TCRdb copy retains only in-frame clones and omits some. Of about 240,000 clones in the sample, roughly 82% were seen once. With 7 bases removed from V and 7 bases from J, the gap between germline ends came to 13 bases. The CDR3 is 13 residues long. Germline CDR1 is MNHNY and CDR2 is SVGAGI (reference sequence). Input material: peripheral blood. This sequence originates from a woman aged 70-85 years with acute or convalescent COVID-19. This chain uses TRBV6-6 with TRBJ2-2; D is undetermined. The CDR3, as DNA: TGTGCCAGCAAAGAGTTCCCCCACGGGGAGCTGTTTTTT. Amino acid sequence: CASKEFPHGELFF.